The T cell receptor (beta chain) described here comes from a study of post-analysis software for immune sequencing data. Study findings and constraints: Roughly 5 TRBV segments (TRBV5-6, TRBV5-1 and TRBV20-1 among them) occurred more frequently in patients than in controls. The F measure placed samples prepared in the same batch into strongly shared clusters.

To note about this clonotype: Its antigen is undetermined.

The CDR3 is 14 amino acids. Trimming shortened V by 1 base and J by 3 bases, and 7 bases separated the two germline ends. Germline lookup yields CDR1 DFQATT and CDR2 SNEGSKA (reference sequence). The authors incorporated unique molecular identifiers into the TCR beta cDNA libraries. TCRdb passed the PCR reads through MiXCR, listing each CDR3 protein once. The repertoire has about 770,000 distinct CDR3 sequences, just over 45% of them found once; the top ten carry 4.9%. This TCR derives from a girl between 10 and 17 years old with multiple sclerosis. Material for sequencing was blood. The chain carries TRBV20-1 and TRBJ2-6; D remains ambiguous. CDR3 protein: CSARGRVGANVLTF. The CDR3 bases are TGCAGTGCTAGAGGACGGGTTGGGGCCAACGTCCTGACTTTC.